The clone carrying this T cell receptor beta chain was detected ten times or more. As yet, its antigen is unknown. TCRdb processed the reads anew with MiXCR; each CDR3 protein has one entry. This sample has roughly 320,000 distinct CDR3 sequences, with over 7.5% found just once. This record comes from a study of T cell repertoires in cytomegalovirus infection. The wider study: CMV infection plus the matching HLA type was flagged by public TCR beta signatures.

Findings of the study overall: Within the response measured ex vivo, HLA-C-restricted CMV-specific TCR beta clonotypes were dominant. Cumulative public TCR beta family frequency identified CMV carriers with the relevant HLA.

Trimming took off 4 bases at V and 4 bases at J, with 17 bases between the two ends. CDR1 and CDR2 (germline): MNHEY, SVGEGT. The CDR3 totals 17 residues. The chain combines TRBV6-2 or TRBV6-3 with TRBJ2-6, with D possibly matching TRBD1 (5 bases). This TCR came from a human donor in good health (CMV status not recorded). Some clones in this sample may be carry-over from other donors' samples. Sequenced: PBMCs. The CDR3 nucleotides read TGTGCCAGCAGTTCGGTCAGGGCGGCGTCCGGGGCCAACGTCCTGACTTTC. It codes for CASSSVRAASGANVLTF.